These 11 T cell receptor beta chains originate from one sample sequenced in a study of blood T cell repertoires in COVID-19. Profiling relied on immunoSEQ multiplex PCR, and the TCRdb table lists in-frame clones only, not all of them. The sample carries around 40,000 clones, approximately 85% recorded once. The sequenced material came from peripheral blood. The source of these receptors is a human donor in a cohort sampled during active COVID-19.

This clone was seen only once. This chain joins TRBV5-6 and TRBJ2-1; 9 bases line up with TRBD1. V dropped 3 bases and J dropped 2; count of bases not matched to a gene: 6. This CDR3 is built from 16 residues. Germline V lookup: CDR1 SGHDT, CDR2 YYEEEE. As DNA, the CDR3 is TGTGCCAGCAGCTATGACAGGGGGAGAACCTACAATGAGCAGTTCTTC. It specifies CASSYDRGRTYNEQFF. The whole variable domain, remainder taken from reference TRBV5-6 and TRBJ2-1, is DAGVTQSPTHLIKTRGQQVTLRCSPKSGHDTVSWYQQALGQGPQFIFQYYEEEERQRGNFPDRFSGHQFPNYSSELNVNALLLGDSALYLCASSYDRGRTYNEQFFGPGTRLTVL.

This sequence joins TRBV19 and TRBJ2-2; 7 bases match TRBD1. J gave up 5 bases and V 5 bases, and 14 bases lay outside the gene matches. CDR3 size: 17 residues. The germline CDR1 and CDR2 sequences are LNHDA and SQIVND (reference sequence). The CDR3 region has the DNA TGTGCCAGTAGTCCTCCTGTGACAGGGTTGTGGACCGGGGAGCTGTTTTTT. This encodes CASSPPVTGLWTGELFF.

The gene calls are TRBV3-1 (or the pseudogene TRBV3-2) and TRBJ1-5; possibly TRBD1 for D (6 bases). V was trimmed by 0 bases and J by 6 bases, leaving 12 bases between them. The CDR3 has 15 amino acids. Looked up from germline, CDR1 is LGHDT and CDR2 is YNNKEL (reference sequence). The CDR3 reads CASSQDLARGQPQHF. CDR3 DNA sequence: TGTGCCAGCAGCCAAGATTTGGCCAGGGGTCAGCCCCAGCATTTT.

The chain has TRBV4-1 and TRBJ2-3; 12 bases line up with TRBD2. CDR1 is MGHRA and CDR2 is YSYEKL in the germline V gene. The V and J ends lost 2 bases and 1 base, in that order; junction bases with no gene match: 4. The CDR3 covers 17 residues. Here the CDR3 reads CASSQPRLAGGTDTQYF. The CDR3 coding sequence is TGCGCCAGCAGCCAACCTCGACTAGCGGGAGGCACAGATACGCAGTATTTT.

The CDR3 reads CASSPTGNQPQHF. CDR3 coding DNA: TGTGCCAGCAGCCCGACAGGGAATCAGCCCCAGCATTTT. The rearrangement joins TRBV6-4 to TRBJ1-5; 7 bases line up with TRBD1. Germline-derived CDR1 and CDR2 are MRHNA and SNTAGT. The CDR3 length is 13 residues. V was pared by 6 bases and J by 4 bases, with 3 bases of the junction left unmatched.

This chain's CDR3 is CASSLARGTEAFF. The DNA of the CDR3 is TGTGCCAGCAGTTTAGCAAGGGGGACTGAAGCTTTCTTT. This chain joins TRBV12-3 or TRBV12-4 and TRBJ1-1; maybe TRBD1 (6 bases). Trimming left V 0 bases short and J 5 bases short, with 7 bases between. The length of the CDR3 is 13 residues.

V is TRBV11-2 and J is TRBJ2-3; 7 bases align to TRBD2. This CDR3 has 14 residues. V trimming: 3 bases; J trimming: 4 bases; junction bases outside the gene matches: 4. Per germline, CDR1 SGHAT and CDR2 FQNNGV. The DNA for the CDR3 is TGTGCCAGCAGCTTGGGGGGGTCGGCAGATACGCAGTATTTT. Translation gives CASSLGGSADTQYF.

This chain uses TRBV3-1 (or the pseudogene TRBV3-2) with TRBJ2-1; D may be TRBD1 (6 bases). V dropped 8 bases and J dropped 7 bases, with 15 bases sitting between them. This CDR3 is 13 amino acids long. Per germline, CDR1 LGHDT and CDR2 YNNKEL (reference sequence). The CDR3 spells CASGTGRRNEQFF. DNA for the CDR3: TGTGCCAGCGGTACAGGGAGAAGGAATGAGCAGTTCTTC.

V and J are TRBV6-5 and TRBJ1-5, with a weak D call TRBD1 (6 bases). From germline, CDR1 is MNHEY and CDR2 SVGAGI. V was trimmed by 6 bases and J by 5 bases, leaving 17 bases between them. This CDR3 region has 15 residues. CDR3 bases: TGTGCCAGCAGCCGAACAGGCAACAGGGATCAGCCCCAGCATTTT. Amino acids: CASSRTGNRDQPQHF.

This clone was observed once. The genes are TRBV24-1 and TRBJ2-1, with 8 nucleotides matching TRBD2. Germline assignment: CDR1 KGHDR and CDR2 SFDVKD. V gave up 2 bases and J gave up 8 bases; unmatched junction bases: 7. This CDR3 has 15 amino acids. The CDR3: CATSDSRTSPYEQFF. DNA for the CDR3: TGTGCCACCAGTGATTCCCGGACTAGCCCATATGAGCAGTTCTTC.

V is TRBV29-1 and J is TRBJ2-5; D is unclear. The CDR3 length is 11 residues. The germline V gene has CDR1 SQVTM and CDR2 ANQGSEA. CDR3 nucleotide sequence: TGCGGCTACGGCAGCAGGGAGACCCAGTACTTC. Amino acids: CGYGSRETQYF. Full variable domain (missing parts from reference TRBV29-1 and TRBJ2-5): SAVISQKPSRDICQRGTSLTIQCQVDSQVTMMFWYRQQPGQSLTLIATANQGSEATYESGFVIDKFPISRPNLTFSTLTVSNMSPEDSSIYLCGYGSRETQYFGPGTRLLVL.